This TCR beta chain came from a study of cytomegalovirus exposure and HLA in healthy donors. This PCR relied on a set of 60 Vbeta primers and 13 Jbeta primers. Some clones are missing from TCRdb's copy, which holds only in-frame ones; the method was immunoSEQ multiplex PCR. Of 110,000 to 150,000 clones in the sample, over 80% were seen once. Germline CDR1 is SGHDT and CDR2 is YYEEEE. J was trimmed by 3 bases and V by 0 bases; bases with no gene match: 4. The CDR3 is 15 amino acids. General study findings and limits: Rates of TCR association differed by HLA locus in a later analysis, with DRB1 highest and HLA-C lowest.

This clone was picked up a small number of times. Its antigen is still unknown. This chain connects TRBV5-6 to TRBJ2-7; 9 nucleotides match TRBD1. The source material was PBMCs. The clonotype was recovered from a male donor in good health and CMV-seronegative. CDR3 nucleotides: TGTGCCAGCAGCTTGGGGGACAGGGATCTCTACGAGCAGTACTTC. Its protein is CASSLGDRDLYEQYF. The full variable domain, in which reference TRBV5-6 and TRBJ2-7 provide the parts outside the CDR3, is DAGVTQSPTHLIKTRGQQVTLRCSPKSGHDTVSWYQQALGQGPQFIFQYYEEEERQRGNFPDRFSGHQFPNYSSELNVNALLLGDSALYLCASSLGDRDLYEQYFGPGTRLTVT.